Described below is a single T cell receptor beta chain sequence and its context. The target antigen is unknown. This entry belongs to a study of OX40 agonist ivuxolimab in advanced cancers. The CDR3 contains 17 residues. Per the germline V gene, CDR1 is SEHNR and CDR2 is FQNEAQ (reference sequence). Trimming took 3 bases from V and 5 from J; bases not matched to a gene: 6. Study observations and caveats: Compared with CD4+, CD8+ T cells on average had more expanded clones. In the 0.1 to 3.0 mg/kg range, CD4+ and CD8+ blood T cells had expanded clonally by week 6.

Generated by immunoSEQ multiplex PCR, the TCRdb table keeps only in-frame clones and is missing some. This table has under 75,000 clones, around 88% appearing once. This material consisted of CD4+ or CD8+ T cells sorted from blood, taken in a trial of the OX40 agonist ivuxolimab. The rearrangement joins TRBV7-9 to TRBJ2-5; 16 bases fit TRBD2. This receptor was identified in an adult with an advanced solid tumor such as melanoma, head and neck, liver or kidney cancer. The CDR3 region has the DNA TGTGCCAGCAGCTTTTTGGGACTAGCGGGAGGGCTGGAGACCCAGTACTTC. This encodes CASSFLGLAGGLETQYF.